This TCR beta chain emerged from a study of cytomegalovirus exposure and HLA in healthy donors (TCRdb year 2017). With respect to the entire study: According to an earlier analysis of a few hundred of the donors, about 179 million T cells yielded 95 million to 140 million unique TCR beta sequences and about 280 Gb of sequence data. Among roughly 400 genotyped donors of the cohort, an average of about 220,000 unique TCR beta nucleotide sequences was sequenced per donor, of which about 19% were non-productive. In the later analysis, no new phenotypic data were used to find candidate immune exposures; instead, reliance was placed on TCR beta sequences and their occurrence across donors. The study used immunosequencing to profile the T cell repertoires of several hundred subjects and linked those repertoires to cytomegalovirus serostatus. To predict cytomegalovirus infection status, the study brought together high-throughput TCR immunosequencing, statistical association of individual TCRs with disease status, and machine learning. In an earlier analysis of 500 to 650 of the donors, high-throughput TCR beta sequencing was used to judge whether each TCR beta V gene segment behaved as functional or pseudogenic. Alongside the repertoire data, information on donor age, sex, ethnicity and CMV serostatus was compiled. A later analysis re-examined previously published TCR beta repertoires from 600 to 700 donors and added high-resolution HLA genotyping to investigate patterns of TCR occurrence. Every repertoire in the discovery cohort had been generated on one and the same sequencing platform. A separate validation cohort of over 95 different subjects was used in addition to the roughly 720-subject first cohort. The study aimed to test whether cataloging public T cell receptors could reveal signatures of past pathogen exposure. HLA typing covered class I and class II loci at four-digit resolution. Typing coverage varied by locus: roughly 629-630 donors for A, B, C, DRB1 and DQB1; 522 for DQA1; over 600 for DPA1; roughly 470 for DPB1. A later genetic analysis used genome-wide SNP genotypes for 398 of the 666 donors, treating that subset as a discovery cohort. About 310 gigabases of sequencing data and approximately 80 million unique TCR sequences were included in an early release covering 550 to 800 HLA-typed donors. About five DR-DQ haplotypes were treated as single units for association and clustering because of strong linkage in the cohort. The genetic ancestry cluster associated with self-reported Caucasian donors included 70% to 85% of the roughly 410 genotyped donors.

Reading the germline V gene gives CDR1 MNHNS and CDR2 SASEGT. V is clipped by 3 bases and J by 1 base, and the sequence between their germline boundaries is 14 bases long. There are 16 amino acids in the CDR3, from cysteine to phenylalanine inclusive. Only the CDR3 region is kept as DNA, spanning 48 bases read in frame from base 1. Libraries were constructed by the immunoSEQ multiplex PCR assay. For the multiplex PCR, a mixture combining 60 forward primers for TCR Vbeta segments and 13 reverse primers for TCR Jbeta segments was used. The CDR3 region of rearranged TCR beta genes was amplified from genomic DNA with a multiplex PCR assay. The amplified TCR beta libraries were sequenced on the Illumina HiSeq System as 87-base-pair reads. The authors' pipeline ran thus. In a later analysis, roughly 80 million unique TCR beta chains were counted across the 690 or so repertoires, and roughly 9.9 million of these chains were shared by at least two donors. Raw reads were error-corrected and collapsed into unique sequences with a nearest-neighbor algorithm that merged closely related sequences to remove PCR and sequencing errors. CDR3 sequences were aligned to IMGT reference sequences to assign V, D and J gene segments. For a sequence to be retained, a match of at least six nucleotides to both a V gene segment and a J gene segment was required. Rearrangements were classified as productive when the CDR3 lacked stop codons and remained in frame with V and J, and all other rearrangements were classified as non-productive. Following IMGT convention, CDR3 was defined as the stretch from the second conserved V-encoded cysteine up to the conserved J-encoded phenylalanine. The earlier analysis of about 610 of the donors excluded sequences that lacked an unambiguous match to a single V gene segment. In an earlier analysis of 587 of the donors, a V segment was called functional when productive rearrangements were above 56.7%, and segregating when the standard deviation between donors exceeded 5%. A statistical classification framework was built for diagnosing cytomegalovirus status from the catalog of TCR beta chain sequences. V and J gene assignment, in a later analysis, came from comparing TCR nucleotide sequences with IMGT/GENE-DB human TR gene sequences. A later analysis assigned CDR3 sequences and most-parsimonious VDJ recombination scenarios with the TCRdist pipeline. In a later analysis, each TCR beta chain was defined by its CDR3 amino acid sequence together with its V-gene family, and reads without a unique V-gene family were excluded. In a later analysis, 450 to 600 highly shared, low-generation-probability nucleotide sequences were removed to address suspected cross-contamination and a sequencing artifact. For each public chain, a later analysis derived a clonal expansion index from normalized ranks of inferred template counts within each repertoire. Generation probabilities in a later analysis came from a VDJ recombination model fitted to out-of-frame rearrangements, and those results were checked against IGoR. Hypergeometric tests were used in a later analysis to score TCR-TCR, TCR-HLA and TCR-CMV co-occurrence, with a repertoire-size bias correction applied to the TCR pairs. False discovery rates were estimated in a later analysis by permuting HLA or CMV assignments 20 times. In a later analysis, co-occurring TCRs were grouped using DBSCAN, with TCRdist sequence similarity added in when clustering inside HLA-allele-positive subsets. Co-occurrence clustering excluded repertoires with fewer than 30,000 or more than 120,000 public chains, plus five with anomalous nucleotide sharing. The clones in this table, taken by TCRdb from immuneACCESS, are in-frame only. Not every clone is retained; where verified, under half of the shortfall comes from an unresolved V gene, and the cause of the rest is unknown. V and J calls and clone size are given by that table; D and trimming were obtained from the DNA. The sample table contains 150,000 or so clones; only one count was recorded for 60% to 80% of them. Approximately 7% of the sample lies in the top ten.

This clone was observed a few times. Its antigen has not been determined. No base qualities exist here, and no much larger clone lies one base off it. The cohort consisted of 600 to 700 healthy bone marrow donors. At the time of sampling, every cohort member was nominally healthy, though immune exposures that went unrecorded were likely present. The donor was CMV seronegative and belonged to the group of 352 seronegative cohort members. A peripheral blood sample was collected from each donor, and TCR beta sequencing was performed on peripheral blood mononuclear cells. The Qiagen DNeasy Blood Extraction Kit was used to extract genomic DNA from the blood cell samples. The study at large found these results: For the cohort, immune exposure information was limited to CMV serostatus. According to a later analysis, most CMV-associated TCR beta chains appeared to be HLA-restricted, and the HLA associations seemed to be driven largely by CMV exposure. Because HLA typing was unavailable for some donors at each locus, only the typed subset was used in association tests. In both the original and validation cohorts, the classifier was reported to diagnose cytomegalovirus status with high specificity and sensitivity. In an earlier analysis of some 500 of the donors, most TCR beta V segments appeared in productive rearrangements about 87% or about 30% of the time, broadly matching IMGT annotations. The sequencing pipeline was judged likely to have produced a cluster of highly shared sequence variants as a technical artifact. In the study, approximately 160 TCR beta chains were listed as associated with cytomegalovirus. According to the authors, the approach could potentially be generalized to other disease states and immunological phenotypes. Linkage disequilibrium might explain the correlated functional status among segregating V segments, but an unknown experimental factor could not be ruled out. A later analysis found that HLA-associated TCR beta chains were more clonally expanded and had lower generation probabilities than equally common non-associated chains. According to a later analysis, TCR association rates differed among HLA loci, with DRB1 alleles showing the most associated TCRs and HLA-C alleles showing the fewest. A further reported finding was that TCR beta sequences accurately predicted the HLA-A and HLA-B alleles for most subjects in the first cohort. A later analysis associated about 16,000 TCR beta sequences with specific HLA alleles at a false discovery rate of 0.05. Most TCR sequences were observed very rarely across donors, whereas some public TCRs were present in many individuals. Because counts were too low, about 18 rarely observed V segments, including chromosome 9 orphons, were left out of the earlier analysis of about 620 of the donors. Some IMGT-functional V segments, including TRBV6-2 and TRBV6-3, could not be told apart with the 87-base-pair reads, so those segments were excluded. The cohort was sequenced for TCR beta chains only, and without alpha or paired-chain data the features that could be detected were limited. A later genetic analysis reported fewer N-insertions in productive TCRs among donors in an Asian-associated ancestry cluster than the roughly 670-donor mean. When HLA alleles, especially DR and DQ, strongly co-occurred, TCR associations were difficult to assign to individual alleles. According to a later analysis, parvovirus B19, influenza, CMV and Epstein-Barr virus appeared linked to several top co-occurrence clusters. A few of the identified cytomegalovirus-associated TCR beta chains were confirmed in vitro to be specific for cytomegalovirus antigens. Sequencing depth was assumed to be roughly uniform across donors in the presence/absence analyses, though that assumption may not hold. In a later genetic analysis, a missense DCLRE1C variant was associated with V-gene and J-gene trimming of TCR beta chains, and the association was replicated in an independent cohort.

The chain is assembled from TRBV6-1 and TRBJ2-3, with a tentative D gene TRBD1 over 5 matching bases. Material for sequencing was PBMCs. The source is a male donor in good health and CMV-seronegative. Read as DNA, the sequence is TGTGCCAGCAGTGAGCTGTGGACACACCGCACAGATACGCAGTATTTT. This codes for CASSELWTHRTDTQYF.